The 32 T cell receptor beta chains listed next were all sequenced from one sample in a study of human CD8 memory T cell subsets. UMI-labeled 5' RACE was the method by which TCR beta libraries were made. TCRdb reprocessed the 5' RACE reads and stores each CDR3 protein as one record, lacking DNA. This sample's table has about 10,000 distinct CDR3 sequences. Sequenced input: CD8+ stem-like memory T cells (TSCM and TCM) sorted from PBMCs. Subset given: stem-like memory CD8 T cells (TSTEM), CCR7+ PD-1- TIGIT-. These receptors originate from a human donor in good health.

The CDR3 loop reads CASSLGSWGLGHEQYF. V and J are TRBV13 and TRBJ2-7; TCRdb gives TRBD1 as the D gene, but with no DNA this cannot be confirmed. The CDR3 contains 16 residues. CDR1 is PRHDT and CDR2 is FYEKMQ in the germline V gene (reference sequence). Filled out from reference TRBV13 and TRBJ2-7, the complete variable domain reads AAGVIQSPRHLIKEKRETATLKCYPIPRHDTVYWYQQGPGQDPQFLISFYEKMQSDKGSIPDRFSAQQFSDYHSELNMSSLELGDSALYFCASSLGSWGLGHEQYFGPGTRLTVT.

V is TRBV7-3 and J is TRBJ2-7; TCRdb selects TRBD2, and the lack of DNA leaves this call unchecked. Per germline, CDR1 SGHTA and CDR2 FQGTGA. The CDR3 is 15 residues long. This CDR3 is CASSPAASGRAEQYF.

This chain joins TRBV20-1 and TRBJ2-1; TCRdb's D gene call, TRBD2, goes unchecked for lack of DNA. CDR3 length: 15 amino acids. CDR1 is DFQATT, CDR2 SNEGSKA, per germline (reference sequence). The CDR3 here is CSATRYQSPYNEQFF.

Frequency places this clonotype as medium-sized. The V call is TRBV29-1, the J call TRBJ1-2. Germline-derived CDR1 and CDR2 are SQVTM and ANQGSEA. The CDR3 totals 13 residues. The CDR3 region is CSVTTNPNYGYTF.

Frequency places this clonotype as medium-sized (0.01 to 0.1%). V gene TRBV6-2 or TRBV6-3 combines with J gene TRBJ2-1; TCRdb proposes TRBD1, but this gene call is untestable without DNA. In germline, CDR1 is MNHEY, CDR2 SVGEGT. The CDR3 runs to 18 residues. The CDR3 region is CASSYEVGQGVSYNEQFF.

This clonotype is deemed medium-sized by its frequency. The chain couples TRBV6-1 to TRBJ2-1; TCRdb's D call of TRBD1 is untestable without DNA. CDR1 MNHNS and CDR2 SASEGT come from the germline V gene. The CDR3 spans 18 residues. The CDR3 region is CASSEAVPGSHSINEQFF.

The chain couples TRBV5-1 to TRBJ2-7; TCRdb gives TRBD1 as the D gene, but with no DNA this cannot be confirmed. Germline CDR1 reads SGHRS; CDR2 reads YFSETQ. CDR3 length: 12 amino acids. CDR3 sequence: CASSLGGGEQYF. The variable domain in full, with the rest retrieved from reference TRBV5-1 and TRBJ2-7, is KAGVTQTPRYLIKTRGQQVTLSCSPISGHRSVSWYQQTPGQGLQFLFEYFSETQRNKGNFPGRFSGRQFSNSRSEMNVSTLELGDSALYLCASSLGGGEQYFGPGTRLTVT.

The chain combines TRBV28 with TRBJ1-2. CDR1 is MDHEN, CDR2 SYDVKM, per germline. There are 16 residues in the CDR3. The CDR3 here is CASSLPSEVVYYGYTF.

This CDR3 is CASSWGTSTDTQYF. This rearrangement joins TRBV19 to TRBJ2-3. The CDR3 is 14 residues long. Per germline, CDR1 LNHDA and CDR2 SQIVND (reference sequence).

J is TRBJ1-1 and V is TRBV19; TCRdb designates TRBD1, a call that cannot be tested without DNA. Looked up from germline, CDR1 is LNHDA and CDR2 is SQIVND (reference sequence). This CDR3 has 14 residues. CDR3 loop: CASSLRAGGTEAFF.

V is TRBV30 and J is TRBJ2-7; the D call of TRBD1 rests on TCRdb alone, since no DNA is present to check it. The germline gives CDR1 GTSNPN, CDR2 SVGIG (reference sequence). This CDR3 is built from 13 residues. The CDR3 is CAWRSQGAHEQYF.

The chain uses TRBV7-6 and TRBJ2-5. The CDR3 loop spans 13 amino acids. The germline gives CDR1 SGHVS, CDR2 FNYEAQ. CDR3 loop: CASSFARQETQYF.

This chain uses TRBV4-1 with TRBJ2-3; TCRdb reports TRBD2, a call that lacks DNA to check it against. The CDR3 extends over 14 amino acids. Germline-derived CDR1 and CDR2 are MGHRA and YSYEKL. The CDR3 loop is CASSYRPSGDTQYF.

The chain employs TRBV28 and TRBJ2-5; TCRdb lists TRBD1, though no DNA is available to test this call. The length of the CDR3 is 13 residues. Germline CDR1 MDHEN, CDR2 SYDVKM. CDR3 loop: CASSLLGGETQYF.

The V and J genes are TRBV6-5 and TRBJ2-3; the D call from TCRdb, TRBD2, cannot be confirmed without DNA. CDR1 and CDR2 (germline): MNHEY, SVGAGI. The CDR3 sequence is 15 residues long. This chain's CDR3 is CASSYIAGATDTQYF.

The chain employs TRBV12-3 or TRBV12-4 and TRBJ1-1. The CDR3 has 14 residues. The CDR3 here is CASSLAALSSEAFF.

The V call is TRBV7-8, the J call TRBJ2-5. This CDR3 comprises 14 residues. The germline V gene has CDR1 SGHVS and CDR2 FQNEAQ. The CDR3 is CASSLFSGQETQYF.

Frequency places this clonotype as medium-sized. The J gene is TRBJ1-2, the V gene TRBV5-1; absent DNA, TCRdb's TRBD1 call cannot be checked. CDR1 and CDR2 (germline): SGHRS, YFSETQ. The CDR3 spans 16 residues. CDR3 region: CASSSDRGLLNYGYTF.

This chain uses TRBV20-1 with TRBJ2-1; TCRdb picks TRBD2, but there is no DNA to check that call. CDR1 is DFQATT and CDR2 is SNEGSKA in the germline V gene (reference sequence). The CDR3 runs 15 residues. CDR3 loop: CSARGLADIVNEQFF.

This chain connects TRBV11-2 to TRBJ1-2; TCRdb proposes TRBD1, but this gene call is untestable without DNA. Germline lookup yields CDR1 SGHAT and CDR2 FQNNGV. The CDR3 is 21 amino acids. The CDR3 is CASSGFRAKPGTGLFGYGYTF.

The chain uses TRBV20-1 and TRBJ2-7. Germline assignment: CDR1 DFQATT and CDR2 SNEGSKA (reference sequence). CDR3 length: 13 amino acids. The CDR3 region is CSSRRQGSYEQYF.

The chain couples TRBV7-9 to TRBJ2-7; the TRBD1 assignment by TCRdb is unverifiable without DNA. The CDR3 has 15 amino acids. The germline gives CDR1 SEHNR, CDR2 FQNEAQ (reference sequence). The chain's CDR3 is CASSLDPYPLYEQYF. Together with reference TRBV7-9 and TRBJ2-7, the CDR3 gives the full variable domain: DTGVSQNPRHKITKRGQNVTFRCDPISEHNRLYWYRQTLGQGPEFLTYFQNEAQLEKSRLLSDRFSAERPKGSFSTLEIQRTEQGDSAMYLCASSLDPYPLYEQYFGPGTRLTVT.

The chain links TRBV28 to TRBJ2-7; checking the TCRdb D call of TRBD2 is not possible without DNA. The CDR3 is 15 residues long. Germline loops: CDR1 MDHEN, CDR2 SYDVKM. CDR3 loop: CASSLSVLPSYEQYF.

The V gene is TRBV29-1, the J gene TRBJ2-7; TCRdb's D call of TRBD1 is untestable without DNA. The CDR3 extends over 13 amino acids. From germline, CDR1 is SQVTM and CDR2 ANQGSEA. CDR3 sequence: CSVEGRVGYEQYF.

The V call is TRBV15, the J call TRBJ1-2. The germline CDR1 and CDR2 sequences are LNHNV and YYDKDF (reference sequence). This CDR3 is 15 amino acids long. This CDR3 reads CATSRDEGSSYGYTF.

The chain links TRBV2 to TRBJ2-7; TCRdb selects TRBD1, and the lack of DNA leaves this call unchecked. The germline CDR1 and CDR2 sequences are SNHLY and FYNNEI. The CDR3 runs to 14 residues. CDR3: CASSGDTNIYEQYF.

CDR3 sequence: CASSSGHASQYF. The chain links TRBV5-6 to TRBJ2-7. The CDR3 contains 12 residues. Germline lookup yields CDR1 SGHDT and CDR2 YYEEEE. Full variable domain (outside the CDR3, taken from reference TRBV5-6 and TRBJ2-7): DAGVTQSPTHLIKTRGQQVTLRCSPKSGHDTVSWYQQALGQGPQFIFQYYEEEERQRGNFPDRFSGHQFPNYSSELNVNALLLGDSALYLCASSSGHASQYFGPGTRLTVT.

This clonotype is medium-sized by frequency. This CDR3 is CASSLGTGFYNEQFF. The chain employs TRBV5-8 and TRBJ2-1; TCRdb names TRBD1, which stays unverified in the absence of DNA. Germline V gives CDR1 SGHTS, CDR2 YDEGEE. The CDR3 contains 15 residues.

This rearrangement joins TRBV20-1 to TRBJ2-7; TCRdb reports TRBD1, a call that lacks DNA to check it against. The CDR3 loop spans 12 amino acids. Germline CDR1 DFQATT, CDR2 SNEGSKA (reference sequence). CDR3 residues: CSAPDRLGEQYF.

CDR3 sequence reads: CASSERGGGPYEQYF. This chain links TRBV2 with TRBJ2-7; the D gene TCRdb calls, TRBD2, cannot be checked with no DNA. CDR1 SNHLY and CDR2 FYNNEI come from the germline V gene. This CDR3 comprises 15 residues. Drawing the rest from reference TRBV2 and TRBJ2-7, the complete variable domain is EPEVTQTPSHQVTQMGQEVILRCVPISNHLYFYWYRQILGQKVEFLVSFYNNEISEKSEIFDDQFSVERPDGSNFTLKIRSTKLEDSAMYFCASSERGGGPYEQYFGPGTRLTVT.

The chain couples TRBV7-9 to TRBJ2-7; TCRdb outputs TRBD1, but without DNA this stays unchecked. The germline gives CDR1 SEHNR, CDR2 FQNEAQ (reference sequence). This CDR3 spans 14 amino acids. CDR3 loop: CASSLGTGTYEQYF. Full variable domain (rest looked up from reference TRBV7-9 and TRBJ2-7): DTGVSQNPRHKITKRGQNVTFRCDPISEHNRLYWYRQTLGQGPEFLTYFQNEAQLEKSRLLSDRFSAERPKGSFSTLEIQRTEQGDSAMYLCASSLGTGTYEQYFGPGTRLTVT.

The J gene is TRBJ2-7, the V gene TRBV6-6. CDR1 is MNHNY and CDR2 is SVGAGI in the germline V gene (reference sequence). This CDR3 is built from 14 residues. CDR3 region: CASGSTDLSYEQYF.